This T cell receptor beta chain was captured in a study of blood T cell repertoires in COVID-19. Whole-study context: T cells, B-cell-depleted T cells, or PBMCs provided the cDNA or gDNA that served as material.

Trimming shortened V by 4 bases and J by 3 bases, and 16 bases separated the two germline ends. The CDR3 covers 15 residues. Germline V gene data show CDR1 as SGHAT and CDR2 as FQNNGV. Adults between roughly 18 and 95 years of age took part from about 24 US areas. Donors of Cohort 3 who recovered were those that had two negative PCRs, clearance, or symptom resolution. Clones were read by immunoSEQ multiplex PCR, and TCRdb kept only the in-frame ones, dropping some. The sample lists 200,000 to 250,000 clones; around 86% were seen once. The V call is TRBV11-2, the J call TRBJ2-7, with a possible D match to TRBD1 (7 bases). This TCR was recovered from a woman aged 50 to 65 who had recovered from COVID-19. Sequencing was done on a sample of PBMCs or T cells enriched from blood (not recorded which). CDR3 protein: CASSSWGDRSYEQYF. Written as DNA, the CDR3 is TGTGCCAGCAGCTCTTGGGGGGACAGAAGCTACGAGCAGTACTTC.